The 4 T cell receptor beta chains below were found in one sample sequenced in a study of beta chain features in type 1 diabetes. Study-level points and caveats: Moderately but significantly shorter TCRB CDR3s were found in Type 1 diabetes patients in all four CD4+ subsets.

The isolated RNA, all of it, was reverse transcribed, so expressed TCRB transcripts were what got sequenced. Method: immunoSEQ multiplex PCR; TCRdb's copy keeps in-frame clones and lacks some. The repertoire consists of about 370,000 clones, with roughly a tenth occurring once and the leading ten covering roughly 0.6%. The antigens these receptors bind are not known. Specimen: central memory CD4+ T cells from blood. These receptors were collected from a man aged 25 to 45 with type 1 diabetes.

V usage is TRBV9 and J usage is TRBJ1-2; the D gene is possibly TRBD1 (6 bases). Germline CDR1 SGDLS, CDR2 YYNGEE. The CDR3 covers 15 residues. Trimming took 7 bases from V and 2 from J, leaving 18 bases between them. CDR3 DNA: TGTGCCAGCTCTACAGGGTACGGAACCAACTATGGCTACACCTTC. Translated, it gives CASSTGYGTNYGYTF.

J is TRBJ2-2 and V is TRBV18; TRBD1 matches at 10 bases. CDR1 and CDR2 (germline): KGHSH, LQKENI. The CDR3 extends over 15 amino acids. V shed 2 bases, J shed 10 bases, and the junction held 7 bases outside the gene matches. The CDR3 DNA is TGTGCCAGCTCACCAGACAGGGGGCGAAGTGCGGAGCTGTTTTTT. It specifies CASSPDRGRSAELFF.

This clone was seen more than once but under ten times. The V gene is TRBV4-2, the J gene TRBJ2-7; 10 nucleotides align to TRBD2. This CDR3 contains 16 residues. Germline CDR1 LGHNA, CDR2 YNFKEQ. Losses at the gene ends were 0 bases for V and 6 bases for J; bases not matched to a gene: 8. CDR3 nucleotides: TGTGCCAGCAGCCAAGAGCTAGCGGGAGTTTATGCCGAGCAGTACTTC. Its protein product is CASSQELAGVYAEQYF.

A few counts support this clone. The CDR3: CASKLGGQAKNIQYF. In nucleotides, the CDR3 is TGTGCCAGCAAATTAGGGGGACAGGCCAAAAACATTCAGTACTTC. The genes are TRBV5-5 and TRBJ2-4; 7 nucleotides agree with TRBD1. CDR1 and CDR2 from the germline V gene are SGHKS and YYEKEE (reference sequence). CDR3 length: 15 residues. The V and J ends lost 6 bases and 1 base, in that order; junction bases with no gene match: 7.